The clone carrying this TCR beta chain was seen a handful of times. The target antigen is unknown. This entry is derived from a study of cytomegalovirus exposure and HLA in healthy donors. Study-level results: In a later analysis, productive TCRs from donors in an Asian-associated ancestry cluster reportedly carried fewer N-insertions than the cohort mean. TRBV6-2, TRBV6-3 and some other V segments were unresolvable in 87-base-pair reads. Researchers counted 164 TCR beta chains as cytomegalovirus-associated.

From germline, CDR1 is SEHNR and CDR2 FQNEAQ (reference sequence). V gave up 5 bases and J gave up 3 bases, with 10 bases separating them. The CDR3 spans 14 residues. The PCR ran on 60 Vbeta and 13 Jbeta primers. Clones were sequenced by immunoSEQ multiplex PCR, and TCRdb holds only the in-frame ones, with some missing. There are more than 80,000 clones in the sample; approximately 75% occur only once, and approximately 3% lies in the top ten. The chain carries TRBV7-9 and TRBJ1-4; D is ambiguous. The clonotype originates from a female donor in good health and CMV-seropositive. The sequenced sample consisted of PBMCs. The CDR3: CASSLGTANEKLFF. The CDR3 nucleotides read TGTGCCAGCAGCCTAGGAACAGCTAATGAAAAACTGTTTTTT.